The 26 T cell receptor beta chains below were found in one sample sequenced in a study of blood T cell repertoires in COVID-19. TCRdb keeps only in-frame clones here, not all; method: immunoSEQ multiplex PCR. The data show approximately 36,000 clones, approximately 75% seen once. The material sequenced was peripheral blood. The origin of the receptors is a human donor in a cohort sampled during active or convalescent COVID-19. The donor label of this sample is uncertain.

CDR3 in amino acids: CASRSGTSTDTQYF. CDR3 DNA: TGTGCCTCGAGGAGCGGAACTAGCACAGATACGCAGTATTTT. The genes are TRBV30 and TRBJ2-3, with D possibly matching TRBD2 (5 bases). The V gene's germline CDR1 is GTSNPN and CDR2 SVGIG (reference sequence). The CDR3 length is 14 residues. The V end lost 7 bases, the J end lost 0 bases, and 14 bases lay between the germline ends.

CDR3 coding DNA: TGTGCCAGTAGTGGGTTCAGGTCCTCATACTCTGGGGCCAACGTCCTGACTTTC. Residues: CASSGFRSSYSGANVLTF. V usage is TRBV19 and J usage is TRBJ2-6; D is undetermined. CDR3 length: 18 amino acids. Germline values: CDR1 LNHDA, CDR2 SQIVND (reference sequence). V dropped 5 bases and J dropped 0 bases, with 17 bases sitting between them.

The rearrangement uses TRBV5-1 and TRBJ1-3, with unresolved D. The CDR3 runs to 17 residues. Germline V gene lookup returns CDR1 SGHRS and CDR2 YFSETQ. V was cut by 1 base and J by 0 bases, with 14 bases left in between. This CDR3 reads CASSLRPFGSSGNTIYF. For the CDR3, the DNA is TGCGCCAGCAGCTTGCGCCCCTTTGGGAGCTCTGGAAACACCATATATTTT.

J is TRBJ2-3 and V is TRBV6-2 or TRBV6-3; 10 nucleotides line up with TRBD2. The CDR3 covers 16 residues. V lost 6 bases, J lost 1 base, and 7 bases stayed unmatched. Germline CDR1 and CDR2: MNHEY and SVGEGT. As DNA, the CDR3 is TGTGCCAGCAGCCCTTGGGGGACTAGCGGCACAGATACGCAGTATTTT. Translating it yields CASSPWGTSGTDTQYF.

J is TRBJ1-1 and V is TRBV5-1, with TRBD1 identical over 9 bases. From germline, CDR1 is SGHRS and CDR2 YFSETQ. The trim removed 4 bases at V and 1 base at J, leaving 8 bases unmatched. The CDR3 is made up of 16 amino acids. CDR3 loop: CASSPGPQGANTEAFF. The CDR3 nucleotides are TGCGCCAGCAGCCCGGGACCACAGGGGGCGAACACTGAAGCTTTCTTT.

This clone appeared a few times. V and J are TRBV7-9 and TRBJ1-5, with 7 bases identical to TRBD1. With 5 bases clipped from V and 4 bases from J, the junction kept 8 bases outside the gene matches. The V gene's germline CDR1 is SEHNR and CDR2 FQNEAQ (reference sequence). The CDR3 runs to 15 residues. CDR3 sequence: CASSPAGTVNQPQHF. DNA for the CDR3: TGTGCCAGCAGCCCCGCCGGGACAGTTAATCAGCCCCAGCATTTT.

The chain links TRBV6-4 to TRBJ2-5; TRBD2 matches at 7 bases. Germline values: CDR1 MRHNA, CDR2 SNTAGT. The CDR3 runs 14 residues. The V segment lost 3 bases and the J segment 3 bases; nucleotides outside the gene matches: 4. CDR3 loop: CASSELAGEETQYF. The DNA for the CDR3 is TGTGCCAGCAGTGAATTAGCGGGTGAAGAGACCCAGTACTTC.

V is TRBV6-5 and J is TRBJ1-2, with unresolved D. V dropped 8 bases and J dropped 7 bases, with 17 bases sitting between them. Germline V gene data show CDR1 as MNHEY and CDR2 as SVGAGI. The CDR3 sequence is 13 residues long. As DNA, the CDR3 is TGTGCCAGCGGCCCCCGGGAACTGCGTGGCTACACCTTC. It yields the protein CASGPRELRGYTF.

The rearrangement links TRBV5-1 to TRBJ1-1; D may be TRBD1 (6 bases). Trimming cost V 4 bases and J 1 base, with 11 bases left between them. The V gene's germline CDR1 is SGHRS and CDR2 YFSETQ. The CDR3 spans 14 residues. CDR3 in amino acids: CASSTTTGNTEAFF. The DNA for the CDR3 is TGCGCCAGCAGCACCACGACAGGGAACACTGAAGCTTTCTTT.

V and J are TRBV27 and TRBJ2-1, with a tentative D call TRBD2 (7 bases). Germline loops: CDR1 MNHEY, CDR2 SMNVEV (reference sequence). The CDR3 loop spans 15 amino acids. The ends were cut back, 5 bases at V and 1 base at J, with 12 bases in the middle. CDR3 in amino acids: CASSIRGASYNEQFF. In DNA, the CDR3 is TGTGCCAGCAGTATACGGGGGGCTTCCTACAATGAGCAGTTCTTC.

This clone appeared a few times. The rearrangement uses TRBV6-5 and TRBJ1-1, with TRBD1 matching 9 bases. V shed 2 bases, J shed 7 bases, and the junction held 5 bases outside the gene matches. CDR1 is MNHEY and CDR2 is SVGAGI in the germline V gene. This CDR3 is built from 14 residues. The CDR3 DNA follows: TGTGCCAGCAGTTACCGACAGGGGGTTGATGAAGCTTTCTTT. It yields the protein CASSYRQGVDEAFF.

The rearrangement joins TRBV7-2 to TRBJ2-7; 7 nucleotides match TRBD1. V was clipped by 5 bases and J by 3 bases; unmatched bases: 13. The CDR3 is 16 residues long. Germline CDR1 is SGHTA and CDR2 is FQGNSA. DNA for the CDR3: TGTGCCAGCAGCCCCCTGGGGAGACAGGGTAACTACGAGCAGTACTTC. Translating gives CASSPLGRQGNYEQYF.

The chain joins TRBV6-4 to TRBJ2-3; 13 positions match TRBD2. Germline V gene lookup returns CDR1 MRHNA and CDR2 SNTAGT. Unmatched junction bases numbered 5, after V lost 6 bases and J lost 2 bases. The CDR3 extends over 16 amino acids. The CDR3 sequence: CASSDGLAGDTDTQYF. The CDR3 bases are TGTGCCAGCAGCGACGGACTAGCGGGAGACACAGATACGCAGTATTTT.

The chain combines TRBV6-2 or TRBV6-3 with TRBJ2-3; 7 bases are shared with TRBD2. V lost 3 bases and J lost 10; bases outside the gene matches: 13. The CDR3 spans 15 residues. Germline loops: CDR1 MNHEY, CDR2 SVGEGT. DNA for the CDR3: TGTGCCAGCAGTTATGAGGCTAGCGGTAGCGAGGCGCAGTATTTT. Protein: CASSYEASGSEAQYF.

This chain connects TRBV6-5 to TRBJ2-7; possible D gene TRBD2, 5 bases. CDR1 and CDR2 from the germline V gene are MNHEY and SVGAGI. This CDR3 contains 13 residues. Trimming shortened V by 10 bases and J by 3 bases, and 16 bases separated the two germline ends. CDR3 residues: CAISQADVYEQYF. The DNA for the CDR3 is TGTGCCATCTCCCAAGCGGACGTCTACGAGCAGTACTTC.

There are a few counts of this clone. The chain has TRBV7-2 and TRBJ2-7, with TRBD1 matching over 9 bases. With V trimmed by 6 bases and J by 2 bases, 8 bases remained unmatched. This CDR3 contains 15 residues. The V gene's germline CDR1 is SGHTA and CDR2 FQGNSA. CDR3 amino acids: CASRYTGTGTYEQYF. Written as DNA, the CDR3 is TGTGCCAGCAGATATACCGGGACAGGGACCTACGAGCAGTACTTC.

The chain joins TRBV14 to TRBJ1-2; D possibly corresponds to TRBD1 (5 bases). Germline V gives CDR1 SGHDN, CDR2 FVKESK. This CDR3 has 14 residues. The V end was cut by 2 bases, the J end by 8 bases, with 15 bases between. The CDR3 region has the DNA TGTGCCAGCAGCCAACAGACAGCCCCAAGGGGCTACACCTTC. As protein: CASSQQTAPRGYTF.

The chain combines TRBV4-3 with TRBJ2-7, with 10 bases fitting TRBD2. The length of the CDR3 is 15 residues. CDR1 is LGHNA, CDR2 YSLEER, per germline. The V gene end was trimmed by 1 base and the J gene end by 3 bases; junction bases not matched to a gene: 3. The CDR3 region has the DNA TGCGCCAGCAGCCAAGGGACTAGCGGACGCTACGAGCAGTACTTC. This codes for CASSQGTSGRYEQYF.

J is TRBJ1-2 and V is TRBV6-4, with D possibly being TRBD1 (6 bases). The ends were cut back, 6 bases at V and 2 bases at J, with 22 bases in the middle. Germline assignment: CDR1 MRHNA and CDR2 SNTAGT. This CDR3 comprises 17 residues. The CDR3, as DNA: TGTGCCAGCAGCAAAAGGCCCCTAACAGGGACAAACTATGGCTACACCTTC. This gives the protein CASSKRPLTGTNYGYTF.

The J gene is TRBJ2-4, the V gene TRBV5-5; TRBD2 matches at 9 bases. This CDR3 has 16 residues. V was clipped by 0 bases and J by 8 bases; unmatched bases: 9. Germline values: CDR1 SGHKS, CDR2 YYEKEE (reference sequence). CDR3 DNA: TGTGCCAGCAGCTTGGCCCCCCTAGCGGGGAGGGACATTCAGTACTTC. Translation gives CASSLAPLAGRDIQYF.

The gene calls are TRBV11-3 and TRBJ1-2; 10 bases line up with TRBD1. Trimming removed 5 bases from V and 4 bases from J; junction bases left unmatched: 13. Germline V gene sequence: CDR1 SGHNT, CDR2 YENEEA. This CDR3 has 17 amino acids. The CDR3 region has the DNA TGTGCCAGCAGCCCCGGGACAGGGGTCCCCGTTTCCTATGGCTACACCTTC. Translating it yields CASSPGTGVPVSYGYTF.

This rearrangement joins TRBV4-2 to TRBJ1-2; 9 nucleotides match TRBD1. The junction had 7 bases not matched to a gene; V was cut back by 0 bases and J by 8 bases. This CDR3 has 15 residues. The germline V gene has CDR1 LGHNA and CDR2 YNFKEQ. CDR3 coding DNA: TGTGCCAGCAGCCAAGAAAATTCGGACAGGGGCGGCTACACCTTC. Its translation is CASSQENSDRGGYTF.

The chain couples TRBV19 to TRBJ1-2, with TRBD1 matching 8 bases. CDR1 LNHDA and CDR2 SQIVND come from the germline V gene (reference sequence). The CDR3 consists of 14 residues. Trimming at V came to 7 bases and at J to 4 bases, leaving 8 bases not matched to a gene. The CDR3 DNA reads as TGTGCCAGTACCGCGGACAGGGACTCCTATGGCTACACCTTC. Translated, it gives CASTADRDSYGYTF. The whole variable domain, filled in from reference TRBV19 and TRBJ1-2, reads DGGITQSPKYLFRKEGQNVTLSCEQNLNHDAMYWYRQDPGQGLRLIYYSQIVNDFQKGDIAEGYSVSREKKESFPLTVTSAQKNPTAFYLCASTADRDSYGYTFGSGTRLTVV.

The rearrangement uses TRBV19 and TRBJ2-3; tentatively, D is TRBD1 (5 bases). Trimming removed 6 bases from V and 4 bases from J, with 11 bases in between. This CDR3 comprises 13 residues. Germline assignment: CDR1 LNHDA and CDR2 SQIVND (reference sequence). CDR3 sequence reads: CASSRVYADTQYF. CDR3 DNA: TGTGCCAGTAGCAGGGTTTACGCAGATACGCAGTATTTT.

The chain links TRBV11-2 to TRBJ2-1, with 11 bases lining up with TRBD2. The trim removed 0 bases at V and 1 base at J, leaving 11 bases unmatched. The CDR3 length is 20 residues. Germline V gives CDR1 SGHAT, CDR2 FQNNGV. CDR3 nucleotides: TGTGCCAGCAGCTTAGATGGGTCTAGCGGGGGGAGATATTCCTACAATGAGCAGTTCTTC. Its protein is CASSLDGSSGGRYSYNEQFF.

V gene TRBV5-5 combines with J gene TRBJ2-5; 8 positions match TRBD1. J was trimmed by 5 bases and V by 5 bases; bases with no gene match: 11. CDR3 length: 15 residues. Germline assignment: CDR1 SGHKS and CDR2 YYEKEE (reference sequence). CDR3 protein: CASSPPGQAFETQYF. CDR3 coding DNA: TGTGCCAGCAGTCCACCGGGACAGGCGTTTGAGACCCAGTACTTC.